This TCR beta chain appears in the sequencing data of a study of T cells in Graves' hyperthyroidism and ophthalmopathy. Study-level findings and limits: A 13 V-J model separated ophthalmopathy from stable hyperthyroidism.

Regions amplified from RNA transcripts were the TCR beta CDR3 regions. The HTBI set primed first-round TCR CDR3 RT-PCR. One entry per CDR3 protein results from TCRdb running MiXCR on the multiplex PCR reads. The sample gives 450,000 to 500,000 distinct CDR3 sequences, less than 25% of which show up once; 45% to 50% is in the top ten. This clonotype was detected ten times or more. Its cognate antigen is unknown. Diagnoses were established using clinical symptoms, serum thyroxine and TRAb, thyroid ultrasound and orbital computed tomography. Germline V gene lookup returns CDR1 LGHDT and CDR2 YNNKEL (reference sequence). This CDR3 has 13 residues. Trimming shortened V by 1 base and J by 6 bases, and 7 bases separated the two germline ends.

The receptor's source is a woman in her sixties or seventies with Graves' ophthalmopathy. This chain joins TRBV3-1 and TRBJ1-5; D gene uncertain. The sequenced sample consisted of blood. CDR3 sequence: CASSQATGQPQHF. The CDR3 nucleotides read TGTGCCAGCAGCCAAGCTACGGGTCAGCCCCAGCATTTT. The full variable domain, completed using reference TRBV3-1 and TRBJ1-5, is DTAVSQTPKYLVTQMGNDKSIKCEQNLGHDTMYWYKQDSKKFLKIMFSYNNKELIINETVPNRFSPKSPDKAHLNLHINSLELGDSAVYFCASSQATGQPQHFGDGTRLSIL.